One and the same sample provided the 13 T cell receptor beta chains below, sequenced in a study of T cell repertoires in cytomegalovirus infection. MiXCR, run by TCRdb on the reads, gives a single entry per CDR3 protein. Of hundreds of thousands of distinct CDR3 sequences listed, 24% are singletons. Sequencing input: CD8+ T cells from PBMCs. These receptors all come from a human donor in good health (CMV status not recorded). Some clones in this sample may be carry-over from other donors' samples.

This clonotype was seen many times. The genes are TRBV10-3 and TRBJ2-7; D gene uncertain. V was trimmed by 10 bases and J by 5 bases, leaving 12 bases between them. The CDR3 is 11 amino acids. From germline, CDR1 is ENHRY and CDR2 SYGVKD. The CDR3 DNA follows: TGTGCCACCTCTCGGCGTGACGAGCAGTACTTC. Translated: CATSRRDEQYF.

This clonotype occurred a few times. V gene TRBV6-2 or TRBV6-3 combines with J gene TRBJ2-7; no clear D gene. Per germline, CDR1 MNHEY and CDR2 SVGEGT. The CDR3 loop spans 13 amino acids. V lost 0 bases, J lost 1 base, and 4 bases lay in between. The CDR3 DNA sequence: TGTGCCAGCAGTTACTCGACATCCTACGAGCAGTACTTC. It encodes CASSYSTSYEQYF.

This clonotype was counted at least ten times. This chain connects TRBV7-6 to TRBJ1-1; D unresolved. This CDR3 has 17 amino acids. The germline gives CDR1 SGHVS, CDR2 FNYEAQ. V was shortened by 4 bases and J by 1 base, with 19 bases between the two germline ends. In nucleotides, the CDR3 is TGTGCCAGCAGCTGGGGTCCGAGACTGGAGCCGAACACTGAAGCTTTCTTT. This encodes CASSWGPRLEPNTEAFF.

At least ten counts were recorded for this clonotype. The chain employs TRBV7-8 and TRBJ2-5; a weak D match, TRBD2 (5 bases). Germline V gene sequence: CDR1 SGHVS, CDR2 FQNEAQ. The CDR3 sequence is 16 residues long. The V end lost 5 bases, the J end lost 4 bases, and 20 bases lay between the germline ends. The CDR3 is CASSLVSRDALETQYF. The CDR3 DNA follows: TGTGCCAGCAGCCTAGTATCTCGGGATGCCCTAGAGACCCAGTACTTC.

CDR3 protein: CASSLARGGGMDNQPQHF. The CDR3 nucleotides read TGTGCCAGCAGCTTAGCGAGGGGTGGGGGAATGGACAATCAGCCCCAGCATTTT. The rearrangement uses TRBV7-8 and TRBJ1-5, with D perhaps matching TRBD1 (5 bases). Germline assignment: CDR1 SGHVS and CDR2 FQNEAQ. CDR3 length: 18 residues. The V and J ends lost 0 bases and 3 bases respectively, with 18 bases between them.

This clonotype was counted a few times. This rearrangement joins TRBV7-9 to TRBJ2-5; 7 nucleotides match TRBD1. V was clipped by 5 bases and J by 4 bases; unmatched bases: 10. CDR1 and CDR2 (germline): SEHNR, FQNEAQ (reference sequence). The CDR3 runs to 15 residues. This CDR3 is CASSTGTAKSETQYF. The CDR3, as DNA: TGTGCCAGCAGCACAGGGACAGCAAAGTCAGAGACCCAGTACTTC.

This clonotype was detected a few times. V usage is TRBV6-2 or TRBV6-3 and J usage is TRBJ2-5, with D perhaps TRBD1 (6 bases). V gave up 7 bases and J gave up 2 bases, with 26 bases separating them. Germline CDR1 reads MNHEY; CDR2 reads SVGEGT. The CDR3 runs 18 residues. Here the CDR3 DNA reads TGTGCCAGCACCCCAACGGACAGTTTTTCCGCCCCGCAAGAGACCCAGTACTTC. It is translated as CASTPTDSFSAPQETQYF.

This clonotype has a count of ten or more. The junction departs from the called germline gene at one end, perhaps through a read error. The chain couples TRBV7-7 to TRBJ2-1; D is uncertain. Germline V gene data show CDR1 as SSHAT and CDR2 as FNYEAQ (reference sequence). The CDR3 is 16 residues long. The CDR3 DNA follows: TGTGCTAGCAGCTTAGCTCCTCTCGGCCGGAACAATGAGCAGTTCTTC. Translation: CASSLAPLGRNNEQFF.

Note on this clonotype: Being one base from a much bigger clone, this may be a read error. This chain joins TRBV7-6 and TRBJ2-2; 7 positions agree with TRBD1. This CDR3 region has 17 residues. Germline V CDR1 and CDR2: SGHVS, FNYEAQ. The CDR3 spells CAGSFLSGTDRTGELFF. The CDR3 region has the DNA TGTGCCGGCAGCTTCTTATCCGGGACAGACCGAACCGGGGAGCTGTTTTTT.

There are a few counts of this clonotype. The chain joins TRBV6-6 to TRBJ2-2; D ambiguous. The V gene's germline CDR1 is MNHNY and CDR2 SVGAGI (reference sequence). The CDR3 spans 14 residues. V lost 0 bases, J lost 5 bases, and 7 bases lay in between. The CDR3 nucleotides are TGTGCCAGCAGTTACTCGCACCAGACCGGGGAGCTGTTTTTT. It codes for CASSYSHQTGELFF.

The J gene is TRBJ1-4, the V gene TRBV27; TRBD1 matches 7 bases. With V trimmed by 4 bases and J by 6 bases, 2 bases remained unmatched. The germline gives CDR1 MNHEY, CDR2 SMNVEV (reference sequence). There are 13 residues in the CDR3. DNA for the CDR3: TGTGCCAGCAGTTCAGGGGGGGATGAAAAACTGTTTTTT. Its translation: CASSSGGDEKLFF.

In this sample, this clonotype turned up a few times. The J gene is TRBJ2-7, the V gene TRBV11-2, with 11 bases fitting TRBD1. Germline CDR1 is SGHAT and CDR2 is FQNNGV. This CDR3 is built from 16 residues. Trimming removed 5 bases from V and 2 bases from J; junction bases left unmatched: 8. The CDR3 is CASSERDRGGAYEQYF. As DNA, the CDR3 is TGTGCCAGCAGCGAAAGGGACAGGGGGGGAGCCTACGAGCAGTACTTC.

In its sample, this clonotype was seen a few times. V and J are TRBV20-1 and TRBJ1-1; D unclear. Germline CDR1 is DFQATT and CDR2 is SNEGSKA (reference sequence). There are 13 residues in the CDR3. V was shortened by 3 bases and J by 1 base, with 9 bases between the two germline ends. CDR3 bases: TGCAGTGCTAGTAGGCGGGAGAACACTGAAGCTTTCTTT. This gives the protein CSASRRENTEAFF.